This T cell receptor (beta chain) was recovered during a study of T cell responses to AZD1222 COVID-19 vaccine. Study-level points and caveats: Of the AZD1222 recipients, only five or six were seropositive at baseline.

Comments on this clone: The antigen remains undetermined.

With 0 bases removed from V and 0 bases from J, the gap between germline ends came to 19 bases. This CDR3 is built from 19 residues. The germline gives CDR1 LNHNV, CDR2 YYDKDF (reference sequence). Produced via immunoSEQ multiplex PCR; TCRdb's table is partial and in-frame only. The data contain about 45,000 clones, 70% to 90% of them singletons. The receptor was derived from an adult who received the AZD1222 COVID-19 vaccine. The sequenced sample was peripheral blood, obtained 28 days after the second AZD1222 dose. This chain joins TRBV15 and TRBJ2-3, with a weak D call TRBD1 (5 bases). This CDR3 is CATSRDVGQGSTSTDTQYF. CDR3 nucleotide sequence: TGTGCCACCAGCAGAGATGTGGGGCAGGGATCGACTAGCACAGATACGCAGTATTTT.